These T cell receptor beta chains were read from a single sample in a study of blood T cell repertoires in COVID-19. Assay: immunoSEQ multiplex PCR; the TCRdb copy retains only in-frame clones and omits some. Seen here are 350,000 to 450,000 clones, around 84% observed once, and the top ten hold roughly 3.9%. The sequencing sample was made of peripheral blood. Source of these receptors: a woman between 18 and 29 years old with acute or convalescent COVID-19. Both conserved end residues are part of each CDR3. Each record gives: J gene, V gene, CDR3 protein.

TRBJ2-7 | TRBV27 | CASSPAGAYEQYF
TRBJ1-1 | TRBV19 | CASSIFQGPEAFF
TRBJ2-7 | TRBV7-3 | CASSLGRGSSYEQYF
TRBJ2-1 | TRBV5-1 | CASSLNTGSEQFF
TRBJ1-6 | TRBV28 | CASSFVSNNSPLHF
TRBJ2-6 | TRBV2 | CASSNPTSSGANVLTF
TRBJ1-1 | TRBV4-1 | CASSQGGRTEAFF
TRBJ2-3 | TRBV9 | CASSQDRHTDTQYF
TRBJ2-3 | TRBV27 | CARRNGTEDTDTQYF
TRBJ1-5 | TRBV19 | CASSTRVEQPQHF
TRBJ1-2 | TRBV12-5 | CASGLTGDGYTF
TRBJ2-7 | TRBV3-1/TRBV3-2 | CASSPLSGRSYEQYF
TRBJ2-7 | TRBV5-4 | CASSLGGRGSYEQYF
TRBJ2-5 | TRBV4-1 | CASSQLAGGGQETQYF
TRBJ2-7 | TRBV28 | CASSSASLGIAYEQYF
TRBJ2-3 | TRBV10-3 | CAITASTTDTQYF
TRBJ1-2 | TRBV29-1 | CSVGRLTGGFDGYTF
TRBJ1-5 | TRBV19 | CASSVQGSLQPQHF
TRBJ2-1 | TRBV11-2 | CASSLSGISYNEQFF
TRBJ1-5 | TRBV19 | CASSMGGNSNQPQHF
TRBJ1-1 | TRBV30 | CAWRLFGDTEAFF
TRBJ2-3 | TRBV24-1 | CATSDPTRGTDTQYF
TRBJ1-2 | TRBV5-1 | CASSSTGFGGYTF
TRBJ1-4 | TRBV6-2/TRBV6-3 | CASSYSEFGGDEKLFF
TRBJ2-3 | TRBV4-2 | CASSQNRGFTDTQYF
TRBJ1-4 | TRBV6-2/TRBV6-3 | CASSASATNEKLFF
TRBJ2-7 | TRBV28 | CASSERGLAGSYEQYF